This entry concerns a single TCR beta chain. This clone appeared once. The specificity of this receptor is unknown. Per-base qualities were not stored, and no clone one base away is much larger. One read amounts to weak evidence. This entry comes from a study of metastatic and nonmetastatic thyroid tumors (dated by TCRdb to between 2020 and 2021). For the study in its entirety: The researchers compared repertoires between peripheral blood samples and tumor or nodule tissue samples from patients with malignant or benign thyroid disease.

No patient had received any treatment before thyroid surgery. Using T-cell receptor beta sequencing, the study looked back at clinical samples from patients collected from about 2011 to 2019. CDR1 and CDR2, per the germline V gene, are LGHNA and YNFKEQ. V is cut back by 1 base and J by 2 bases, with 7 bases in the junction unmatched. Its CDR3 holds 17 amino acids, cysteine through phenylalanine. Solely the CDR3 DNA is kept, with 51 bases framed from the first base. The library was produced with PCR. The sample was run on an Illumina HiSeq 4000. The TCR beta-chain CDR3 region of each patient was profiled by high-throughput sequencing. On the authors' methods: A classifier to discriminate distant-metastatic papillary thyroid cancer patients was built from CDR3 differences across clinicopathological groups. The Shannon index was used to assess repertoire diversity, and the Morisita-Horn index was used to assess tumor-blood repertoire similarity. TCRdb reprocessing: public reads trimmed at Q25 with fastp, clones called with MiXCR, in-frame beta chains kept. Here the V and J calls rest on TCRdb's processing, not on the authors' analysis. The sample data list roughly 70,000 clones, and more than 15% of these were observed just once. 9.5% to 15% of the sample belongs to the ten largest clones.

Beyond this particular receptor, the publication reports: TCR beta diversity was reported as significantly higher in malignant tumors than in benign nodules, in both blood and tumor samples.

This receptor was taken from a female donor with papillary thyroid cancer or a benign thyroid nodule (not recorded which). Some clones in this sample may be carry-over from other donors' samples. The sequencing sample was made of blood. This receptor chain uses TRBV4-2 and TRBJ1-2; TRBD1 aligns with 10 central bases. The nucleotide sequence is TGTGCCAGCAGCCAAGCCTCCGGGACAGGGGCGAACTATGGCTACACCTTC. This is translated as CASSQASGTGANYGYTF.